Each of the 28 T cell receptor beta chains below was sequenced from the same sample in a study of early stage breast cancer tumors. Method: immunoSEQ multiplex PCR; TCRdb's copy keeps in-frame clones and lacks some. The top ten hold more than 20% of the sample, which has approximately 10,000 clones, around 69% seen once. The sequenced sample consisted of breast tumor tissue. These receptor sequences come from a person aged 40-50 years with breast cancer.

This sequence joins TRBV30 and TRBJ1-2; the D gene is possibly TRBD1 (6 bases). Trimming removed 4 bases from V and 4 bases from J, with 10 bases in between. Germline-derived CDR1 and CDR2 are GTSNPN and SVGIG (reference sequence). The CDR3 consists of 12 residues. This chain's CDR3 is CAWNRDLYGYTF. The CDR3 DNA is TGTGCCTGGAACAGGGACCTCTATGGCTACACCTTC.

The chain uses TRBV10-3 and TRBJ2-7, with 8 bases identical to TRBD2. Germline loops: CDR1 ENHRY, CDR2 SYGVKD. The CDR3 totals 12 residues. Trimming at V came to 7 bases and at J to 6 bases, leaving 5 bases not matched to a gene. CDR3 residues: CAITASGGEQYF. The CDR3 DNA reads TGTGCCATCACGGCAAGCGGGGGCGAGCAGTACTTC.

The V call is TRBV2, the J call TRBJ1-5; no clear D. V was cut by 4 bases and J by 7 bases, with 14 bases left in between. CDR3 size: 14 residues. Looked up from germline, CDR1 is SNHLY and CDR2 is FYNNEI. DNA of the CDR3: TGTGCCAGCAGTGGGTTGGCAGTGGACCAGCCCCAGCATTTT. It specifies CASSGLAVDQPQHF.

The chain joins TRBV6-5 to TRBJ1-3; D gene unclear. The CDR3 has 13 amino acids. Germline V CDR1 and CDR2: MNHEY, SVGAGI. V shed 5 bases and J shed 0 bases, with 5 bases lying between them. CDR3 DNA sequence: TGTGCCAGCAGTCCCCTCTCTGGAAACACCATATATTTT. The encoded protein is CASSPLSGNTIYF.

The chain recombines TRBV30 with TRBJ2-7, with TRBD2 matching 10 bases. V lost 0 bases to trimming and J lost 5 bases; unmatched junction nucleotides: 4. Germline V lookup: CDR1 GTSNPN, CDR2 SVGIG (reference sequence). The CDR3 length is 14 residues. This CDR3 is CAWSVGLAGDEQYF. The CDR3 DNA reads as TGTGCCTGGAGTGTAGGGCTAGCGGGAGACGAGCAGTACTTC.

V is TRBV5-5 and J is TRBJ1-1, with D possibly TRBD1 on 5 matching bases. V was clipped by 4 bases and J by 0 bases, with 13 bases between them. From germline, CDR1 is SGHKS and CDR2 YYEKEE (reference sequence). CDR3 length equals 15 residues. This CDR3 reads CASSRMGGLNTEAFF. In DNA, the CDR3 is TGTGCCAGCAGCCGAATGGGGGGTTTGAACACTGAAGCTTTCTTT.

The chain links TRBV25-1 to TRBJ2-3; a weak D match, TRBD2 (6 bases). The CDR3 contains 14 residues. Trimming shortened V by 5 bases and J by 3 bases, and 12 bases separated the two germline ends. Per germline, CDR1 MGHDK and CDR2 SYGVNS. The CDR3 region has the DNA TGTGCCAGCAGTTCCGGAGGGCCGACAGATACGCAGTATTTT. This encodes CASSSGGPTDTQYF.

J is TRBJ2-1 and V is TRBV18; 7 bases agree with TRBD1. Per the germline V gene, CDR1 is KGHSH and CDR2 is LQKENI. Trimming removed 2 bases from V and 6 bases from J; junction bases left unmatched: 13. This CDR3 is 17 amino acids long. CDR3 nucleotide sequence: TGTGCCAGCTCACCAACATCGGGACAGAGCCAGCGCAATGAGCAGTTCTTC. It is translated as CASSPTSGQSQRNEQFF.

V is TRBV19 and J is TRBJ2-1; 9 nucleotides align to TRBD2. Trimming took 1 base from V and 14 from J; bases not matched to a gene: 9. In germline, CDR1 is LNHDA, CDR2 SQIVND (reference sequence). The CDR3 is made up of 14 amino acids. The CDR3 nucleotides read TGTGCCAGTAGTATAGGGGGGGGACTAGCTCCCGAGTTCTTC. It translates to CASSIGGGLAPEFF.

The gene calls are TRBV10-3 and TRBJ2-3; D uncertain. V was pared by 1 base and J by 2 bases, with 13 bases between. Germline V CDR1 and CDR2: ENHRY, SYGVKD. The CDR3 loop spans 16 amino acids. This chain's CDR3 is CAISELFQKTTDTQYF. The CDR3 DNA follows: TGTGCCATCAGTGAGTTGTTTCAGAAAACCACAGATACGCAGTATTTT.

The chain links TRBV27 to TRBJ1-2, with 8 bases that match TRBD1. The germline V gene encodes CDR1 MNHEY and CDR2 SMNVEV (reference sequence). The CDR3 spans 14 residues. J lost 4 bases, V lost 6 bases, and 7 bases had no gene match. The CDR3 DNA follows: TGTGCCAGCAGGAAGCCGGGACAGGCCTATGGCTACACCTTC. Its translation: CASRKPGQAYGYTF.

The genes are TRBV11-3 and TRBJ2-1; D ambiguous. V was pared by 0 bases and J by 7 bases, with 4 bases between. Germline CDR1 SGHNT, CDR2 YENEEA. CDR3 size: 12 residues. The CDR3 loop is CASSLEGNEQFF. Here the CDR3 DNA reads TGTGCCAGCAGCTTAGAGGGTAATGAGCAGTTCTTC.

The chain has TRBV6-1 and TRBJ2-7; D not resolved. The CDR3 spans 13 residues. Germline V gene lookup returns CDR1 MNHNS and CDR2 SASEGT. Trimming stripped 9 bases from V and 2 bases from J, with 14 bases between. In nucleotides, the CDR3 is TGTGCCAGACCTTCGGGCAAAACCTACGAGCAGTACTTC. Translated: CARPSGKTYEQYF.

The rearrangement links TRBV10-3 to TRBJ2-7; 12 bases line up with TRBD2. V dropped 2 bases and J dropped 3; count of bases not matched to a gene: 5. Germline V gene sequence: CDR1 ENHRY, CDR2 SYGVKD. CDR3 size: 16 residues. CDR3 sequence (DNA): TGTGCCATCAGTGAGCGTGGACTAGCGGGGCGCTACGAGCAGTACTTC. It translates to CAISERGLAGRYEQYF.

The chain carries TRBV5-1 and TRBJ2-5; D possibly corresponds to TRBD2 (6 bases). V was shortened by 2 bases and J by 5 bases, with 10 bases between the two germline ends. Per the germline V gene, CDR1 is SGHRS and CDR2 is YFSETQ. The CDR3 is 13 amino acids. The CDR3 loop is CASSFGAGETQYF. The CDR3 coding sequence is TGCGCCAGCAGCTTTGGGGCGGGGGAGACCCAGTACTTC.

This sequence joins TRBV5-1 and TRBJ2-1, with D perhaps matching TRBD1 (6 bases). Germline CDR1 SGHRS, CDR2 YFSETQ. The CDR3 runs 13 residues. The V end lost 4 bases, the J end lost 4 bases, and 9 bases lay between the germline ends. The CDR3 DNA reads TGCGCCAGCAGCGAGGACAGTTACAATGAGCAGTTCTTC. As protein: CASSEDSYNEQFF.

The V gene is TRBV7-6, the J gene TRBJ1-4; TRBD1 agrees at 8 bases. Losses at the gene ends were 5 bases for V and 2 bases for J; bases not matched to a gene: 16. Germline-derived CDR1 and CDR2 are SGHVS and FNYEAQ. CDR3 size: 19 residues. CDR3 DNA sequence: TGTGCCAGCAGCCTCCGGACAGGGAGTTCGGCGTGGACTAATGAAAAACTGTTTTTT. It specifies CASSLRTGSSAWTNEKLFF.

The rearrangement links TRBV19 to TRBJ2-5; 9 positions agree with TRBD2. Trimming at V came to 3 bases and at J to 4 bases, leaving 6 bases not matched to a gene. The CDR3 has 15 amino acids. The germline CDR1 and CDR2 sequences are LNHDA and SQIVND (reference sequence). CDR3 sequence: CASSIRPSGIETQYF. CDR3 sequence (DNA): TGTGCCAGTAGTATTCGGCCTAGCGGGATAGAGACCCAGTACTTC.

This chain links TRBV27 with TRBJ1-1, with no clear D. The CDR3 is 15 residues long. The V gene's germline CDR1 is MNHEY and CDR2 SMNVEV (reference sequence). The V end lost 8 bases, the J end lost 5 bases, and 21 bases lay between the germline ends. CDR3 sequence: CASGSGPRFGTEAFF. The CDR3, as DNA: TGTGCCAGCGGGTCCGGTCCCCGTTTTGGGACTGAAGCTTTCTTT.

The chain links TRBV18 to TRBJ1-1, with D maybe TRBD1 (5 bases). Trimming pared 6 bases from V and 3 bases from J, leaving 14 bases between. Germline V lookup: CDR1 KGHSH, CDR2 LQKENI. The CDR3 contains 14 residues. The CDR3 loop reads CASSATRGDTEAFF. CDR3 in DNA: TGTGCCAGCTCCGCTACCCGGGGCGACACTGAAGCTTTCTTT.

The chain employs TRBV9 and TRBJ2-3, with 8 bases aligning to TRBD2. V was clipped by 1 base and J by 10 bases; unmatched bases: 5. The CDR3 extends over 13 amino acids. The V gene's germline CDR1 is SGDLS and CDR2 YYNGEE. The CDR3 loop reads CASSVSPGLAQYF. The DNA of the CDR3 is TGTGCCAGCAGCGTATCCCCGGGACTAGCGCAGTATTTT.

The V and J genes are TRBV25-1 and TRBJ1-2, with D perhaps matching TRBD1 (6 bases). V dropped 6 bases and J dropped 4 bases, with 12 bases sitting between them. Per the germline V gene, CDR1 is MGHDK and CDR2 is SYGVNS. The length of the CDR3 is 13 residues. The CDR3 region has the DNA TGTGCCAGCAGATTAACAGGGACCTATGGCTACACCTTC. It yields the protein CASRLTGTYGYTF.

V and J are TRBV11-2 and TRBJ1-2; unclear D gene. The CDR3 totals 12 residues. V was shortened by 1 base and J by 7 bases, with 7 bases between the two germline ends. Germline CDR1 and CDR2: SGHAT and FQNNGV. The CDR3 protein is CASSLVQAGYTF. Written as DNA, the CDR3 is TGTGCCAGCAGCTTAGTGCAGGCTGGCTACACCTTC.

The table lists this clone with a few counts. V usage is TRBV21-1 and J usage is TRBJ2-2; the table's D call, TRBD2, was not checked against the DNA. TRBV21-1 is reported as a pseudogene. This CDR3 has 17 residues. The CDR3 sequence: CASNQEGKRENTGELFF. CDR3 in DNA: TGTGCCAGCAACCAGGAGGGCAAGCGGGAGAACACCGGGGAGCTGTTTTTT.

This chain joins TRBV19 and TRBJ2-3; D remains ambiguous. Germline V CDR1 and CDR2: LNHDA, SQIVND (reference sequence). The CDR3 spans 15 residues. Deletions cut 3 bases from V and 2 bases from J, with 12 bases between. In DNA, the CDR3 is TGTGCCAGTAGTATTTTAGTGGGGAACACAGATACGCAGTATTTT. Amino acids: CASSILVGNTDTQYF.

By frequency in the sample, this clone is medium-sized (0.01 to 0.1%). This chain links TRBV14 with TRBJ2-7, with TRBD1 matching over 7 bases. V shed 3 bases, J shed 13 bases, and the junction held 9 bases outside the gene matches. Germline values: CDR1 SGHDN, CDR2 FVKESK. CDR3 length: 12 residues. This CDR3 reads CASSQKGAPFYF. CDR3 nucleotides: TGTGCCAGCAGCCAGAAGGGGGCCCCTTTTTACTTC.

The J gene is TRBJ2-7, the V gene TRBV7-2, with D unclear. The V gene lost 1 base and the J gene lost 0 bases, with 10 bases spanning the gap. CDR1 and CDR2 from the germline V gene are SGHTA and FQGNSA. CDR3 length equals 15 residues. The CDR3, as DNA: TGTGCCAGCAGCTTAGATCCGGGCTTCTCCTACGAGCAGTACTTC. Its translation: CASSLDPGFSYEQYF.

The gene calls are TRBV25-1 and TRBJ1-1; D is possibly TRBD1 (6 bases). Per germline, CDR1 MGHDK and CDR2 SYGVNS. The CDR3 length is 14 residues. The V and J ends lost 7 bases and 1 base respectively, with 13 bases between them. The CDR3, as DNA: TGTGCCAGCATCCCCGGGGGGCCGAACACTGAAGCTTTCTTT. Encoded protein: CASIPGGPNTEAFF.